This TCR beta chain was retrieved from a study of response to subunit inactivated influenza vaccine. TCRdb itself ran the RT-PCR reads through MiXCR, one entry per CDR3 protein. The top ten clones hold about a third of a sample with more than 150,000 distinct CDR3 sequences, around a tenth of them seen once. This clonotype has more than one count but fewer than ten. Its matching antigen is unknown. Study-level findings and limits: Every seasonal influenza vaccination brings in few new T cells, the authors suggested.

Sequenced material: CD8+ T cells sorted from PBMCs, taken less than 30 months after vaccination. This receptor was obtained from a man between 50 and 69 years old who received an inactivated influenza vaccine.

CDR3 nucleotides: TGTGCCAGCAGTTTAGGACTCTCAGACAATGAGCAGTTCTTC. Its protein product is CASSLGLSDNEQFF. The V and J genes are TRBV28 and TRBJ2-1; TRBD2 might be the D (5 bases). The V end lost 2 bases, the J end lost 5 bases, and 10 bases lay between the germline ends. The CDR3 has 14 amino acids. Germline V CDR1 and CDR2: MDHEN, SYDVKM. Combining the CDR3 with reference TRBV28 and TRBJ2-1 gives the whole variable domain DVKVTQSSRYLVKRTGEKVFLECVQDMDHENMFWYRQDPGLGLRLIYFSYDVKMKEKGDIPEGYSVSREKKERFSLILESASTNQTSMYLCASSLGLSDNEQFFGPGTRLTVL.